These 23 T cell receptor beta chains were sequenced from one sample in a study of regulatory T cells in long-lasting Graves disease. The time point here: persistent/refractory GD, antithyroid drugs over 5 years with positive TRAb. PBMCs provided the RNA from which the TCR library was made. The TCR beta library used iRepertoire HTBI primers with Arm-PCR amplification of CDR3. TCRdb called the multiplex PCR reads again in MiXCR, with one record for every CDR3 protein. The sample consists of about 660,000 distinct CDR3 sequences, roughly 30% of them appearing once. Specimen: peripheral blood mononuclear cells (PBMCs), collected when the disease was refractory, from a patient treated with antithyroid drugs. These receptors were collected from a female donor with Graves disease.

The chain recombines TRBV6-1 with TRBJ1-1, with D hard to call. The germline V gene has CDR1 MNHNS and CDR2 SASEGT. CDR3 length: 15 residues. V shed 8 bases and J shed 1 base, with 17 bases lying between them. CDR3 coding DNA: TGTGCCAGCGGTGTGTTAAGTCCGGAGAACACTGAAGCTTTCTTT. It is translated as CASGVLSPENTEAFF.

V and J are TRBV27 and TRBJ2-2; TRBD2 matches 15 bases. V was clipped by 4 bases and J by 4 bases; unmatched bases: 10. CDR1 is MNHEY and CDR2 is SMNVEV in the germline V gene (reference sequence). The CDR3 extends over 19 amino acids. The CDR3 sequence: CASSYYGTSGRSVTGELFF. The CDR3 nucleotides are TGTGCCAGCAGTTACTATGGGACTAGCGGGAGGTCGGTCACCGGGGAGCTGTTTTTT.

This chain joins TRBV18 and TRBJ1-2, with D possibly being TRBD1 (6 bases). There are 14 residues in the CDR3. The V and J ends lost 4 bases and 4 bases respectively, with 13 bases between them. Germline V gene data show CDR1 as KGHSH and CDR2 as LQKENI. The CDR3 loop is CASSLPGASYGYTF. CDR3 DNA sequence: TGTGCCAGCTCACTTCCGGGGGCCTCCTATGGCTACACCTTC.

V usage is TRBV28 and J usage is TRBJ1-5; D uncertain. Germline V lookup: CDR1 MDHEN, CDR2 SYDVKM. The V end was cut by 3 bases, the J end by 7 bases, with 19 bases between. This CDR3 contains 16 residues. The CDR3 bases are TGTGCCAGCAGTTTTATTCGGGGAGGGAGACGGCAGCCCCAGCATTTT. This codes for CASSFIRGGRRQPQHF.

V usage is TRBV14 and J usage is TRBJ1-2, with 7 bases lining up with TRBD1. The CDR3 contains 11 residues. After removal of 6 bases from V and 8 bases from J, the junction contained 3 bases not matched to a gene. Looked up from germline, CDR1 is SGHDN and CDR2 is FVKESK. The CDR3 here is CASRSGQGYTF. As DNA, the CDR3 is TGTGCCAGCAGATCGGGACAGGGCTACACCTTC.

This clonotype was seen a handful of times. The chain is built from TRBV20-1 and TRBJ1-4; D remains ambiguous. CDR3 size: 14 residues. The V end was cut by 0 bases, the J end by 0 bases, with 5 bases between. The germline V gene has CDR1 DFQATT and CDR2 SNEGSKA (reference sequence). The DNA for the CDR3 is TGCAGTGCTAGAGACATAGCAACTAATGAAAAACTGTTTTTT. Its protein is CSARDIATNEKLFF.

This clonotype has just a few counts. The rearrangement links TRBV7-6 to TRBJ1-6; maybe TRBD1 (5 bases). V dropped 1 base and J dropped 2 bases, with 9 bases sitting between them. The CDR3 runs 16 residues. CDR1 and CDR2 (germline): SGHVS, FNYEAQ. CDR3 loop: CASSLVYRTYNSPLHF. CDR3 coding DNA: TGTGCCAGCAGCTTAGTCTACAGGACCTATAATTCACCCCTCCACTTT.

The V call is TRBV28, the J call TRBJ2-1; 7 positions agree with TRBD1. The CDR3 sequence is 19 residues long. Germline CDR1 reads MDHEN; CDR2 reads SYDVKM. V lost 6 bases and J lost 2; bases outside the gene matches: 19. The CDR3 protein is CASRGTATRFLITYNEQFF. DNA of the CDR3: TGTGCCAGCAGGGGGACAGCCACCCGATTCCTTATTACCTACAATGAGCAGTTCTTC.

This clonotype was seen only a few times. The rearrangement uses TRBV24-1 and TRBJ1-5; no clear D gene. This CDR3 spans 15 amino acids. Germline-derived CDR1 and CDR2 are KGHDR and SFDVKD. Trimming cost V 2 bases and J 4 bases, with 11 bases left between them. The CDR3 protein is CATSDSRPGNQPQHF. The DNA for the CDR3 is TGTGCCACCAGTGATTCCAGGCCAGGAAATCAGCCCCAGCATTTT.

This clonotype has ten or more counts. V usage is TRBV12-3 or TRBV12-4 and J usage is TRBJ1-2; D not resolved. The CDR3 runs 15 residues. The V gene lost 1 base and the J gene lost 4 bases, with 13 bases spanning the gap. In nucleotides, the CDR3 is TGTGCCAGCAGTTTAGACCTACAGAGACCCTATGGCTACACCTTC. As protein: CASSLDLQRPYGYTF.

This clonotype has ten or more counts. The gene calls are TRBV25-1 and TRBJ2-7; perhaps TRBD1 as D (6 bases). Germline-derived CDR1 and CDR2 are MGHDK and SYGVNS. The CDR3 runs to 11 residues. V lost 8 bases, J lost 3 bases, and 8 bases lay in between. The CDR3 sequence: CASGRGYEQYF. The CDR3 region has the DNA TGTGCCAGCGGCAGGGGCTACGAGCAGTACTTC.

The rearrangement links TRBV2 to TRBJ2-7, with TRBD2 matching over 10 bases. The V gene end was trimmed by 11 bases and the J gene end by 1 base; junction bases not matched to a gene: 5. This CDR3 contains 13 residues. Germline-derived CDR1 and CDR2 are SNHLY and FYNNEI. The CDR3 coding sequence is TGTGCCGGCCGGACTAGCGGTTCCTACGAGCAGTACTTC. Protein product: CAGRTSGSYEQYF.

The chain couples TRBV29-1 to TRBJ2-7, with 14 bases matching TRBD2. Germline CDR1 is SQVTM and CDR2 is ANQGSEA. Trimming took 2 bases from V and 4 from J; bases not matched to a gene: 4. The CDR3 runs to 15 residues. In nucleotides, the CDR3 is TGCAGCGTTGAAACCGGGACTAGCGGGAGTTACGAGCAGTACTTC. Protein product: CSVETGTSGSYEQYF.

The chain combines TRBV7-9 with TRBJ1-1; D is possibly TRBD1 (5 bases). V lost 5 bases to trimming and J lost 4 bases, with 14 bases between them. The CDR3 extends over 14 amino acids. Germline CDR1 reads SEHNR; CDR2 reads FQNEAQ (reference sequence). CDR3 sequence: CASSPEGRSTEAFF. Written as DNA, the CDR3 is TGTGCCAGCAGCCCCGAGGGGAGAAGCACTGAAGCTTTCTTT.

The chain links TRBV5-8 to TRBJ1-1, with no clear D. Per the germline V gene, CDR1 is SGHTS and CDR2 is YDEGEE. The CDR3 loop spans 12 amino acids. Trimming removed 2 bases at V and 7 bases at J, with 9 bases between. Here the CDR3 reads CASSFRRSEAFF. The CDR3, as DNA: TGTGCCAGCAGCTTCCGCAGGAGTGAAGCTTTCTTT.

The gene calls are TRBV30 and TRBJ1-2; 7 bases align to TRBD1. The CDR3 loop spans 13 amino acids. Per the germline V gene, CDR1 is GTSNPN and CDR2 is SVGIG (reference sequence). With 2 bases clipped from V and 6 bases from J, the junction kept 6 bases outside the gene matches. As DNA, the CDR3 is TGTGCCTGGAGTCGACAGGGAGGGGATGGCTACACCTTC. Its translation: CAWSRQGGDGYTF.

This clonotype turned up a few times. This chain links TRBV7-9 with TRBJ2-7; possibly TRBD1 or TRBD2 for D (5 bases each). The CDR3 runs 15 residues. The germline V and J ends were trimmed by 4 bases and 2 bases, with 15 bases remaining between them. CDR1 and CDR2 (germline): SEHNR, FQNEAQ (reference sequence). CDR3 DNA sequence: TGTGCCAGCAGCTCTCAACGGGACGTTGCCTACGAGCAGTACTTC. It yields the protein CASSSQRDVAYEQYF.

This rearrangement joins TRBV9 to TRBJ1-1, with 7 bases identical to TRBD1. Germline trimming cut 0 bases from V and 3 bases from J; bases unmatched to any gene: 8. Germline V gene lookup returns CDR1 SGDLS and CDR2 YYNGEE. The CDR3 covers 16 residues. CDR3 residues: CASSVGLQGTDTEAFF. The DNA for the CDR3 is TGTGCCAGCAGCGTAGGGCTACAGGGGACTGACACTGAAGCTTTCTTT.

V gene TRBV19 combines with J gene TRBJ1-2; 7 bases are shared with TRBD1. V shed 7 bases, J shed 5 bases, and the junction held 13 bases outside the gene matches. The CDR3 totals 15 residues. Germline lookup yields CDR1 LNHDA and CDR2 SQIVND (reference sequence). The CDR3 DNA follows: TGTGCCAGTACCCAAGACAGGGCATCGGTGTATGGCTACACCTTC. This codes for CASTQDRASVYGYTF.

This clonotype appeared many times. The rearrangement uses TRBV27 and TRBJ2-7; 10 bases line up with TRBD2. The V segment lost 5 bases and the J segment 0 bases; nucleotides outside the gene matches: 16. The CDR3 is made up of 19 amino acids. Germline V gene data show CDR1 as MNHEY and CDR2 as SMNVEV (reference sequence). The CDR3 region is CASSALGLAKGGSSYEQYF. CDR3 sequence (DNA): TGTGCCAGCAGTGCACTGGGACTAGCGAAAGGGGGGTCCTCCTACGAGCAGTACTTC.

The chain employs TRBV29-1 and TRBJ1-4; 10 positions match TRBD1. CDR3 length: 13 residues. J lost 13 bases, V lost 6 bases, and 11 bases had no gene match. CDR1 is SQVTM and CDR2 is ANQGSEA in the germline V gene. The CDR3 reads CSVLDRGRGRLFF. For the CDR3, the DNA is TGCAGCGTACTCGACAGGGGGCGCGGTAGACTGTTTTTT.

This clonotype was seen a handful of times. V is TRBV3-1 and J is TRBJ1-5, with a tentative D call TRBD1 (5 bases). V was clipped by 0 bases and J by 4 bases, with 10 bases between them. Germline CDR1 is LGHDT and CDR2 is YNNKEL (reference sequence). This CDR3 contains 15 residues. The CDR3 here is CASSQEGAENQPQHF. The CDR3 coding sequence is TGTGCCAGCAGCCAAGAAGGGGCGGAGAATCAGCCCCAGCATTTT.

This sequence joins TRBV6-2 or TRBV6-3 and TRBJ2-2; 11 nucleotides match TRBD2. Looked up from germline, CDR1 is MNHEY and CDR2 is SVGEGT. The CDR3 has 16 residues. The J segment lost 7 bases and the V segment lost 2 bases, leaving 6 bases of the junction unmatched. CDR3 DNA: TGTGCCAGCAGTTACGGGACTAGCGGTATGGACGGGGAGCTGTTTTTT. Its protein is CASSYGTSGMDGELFF.